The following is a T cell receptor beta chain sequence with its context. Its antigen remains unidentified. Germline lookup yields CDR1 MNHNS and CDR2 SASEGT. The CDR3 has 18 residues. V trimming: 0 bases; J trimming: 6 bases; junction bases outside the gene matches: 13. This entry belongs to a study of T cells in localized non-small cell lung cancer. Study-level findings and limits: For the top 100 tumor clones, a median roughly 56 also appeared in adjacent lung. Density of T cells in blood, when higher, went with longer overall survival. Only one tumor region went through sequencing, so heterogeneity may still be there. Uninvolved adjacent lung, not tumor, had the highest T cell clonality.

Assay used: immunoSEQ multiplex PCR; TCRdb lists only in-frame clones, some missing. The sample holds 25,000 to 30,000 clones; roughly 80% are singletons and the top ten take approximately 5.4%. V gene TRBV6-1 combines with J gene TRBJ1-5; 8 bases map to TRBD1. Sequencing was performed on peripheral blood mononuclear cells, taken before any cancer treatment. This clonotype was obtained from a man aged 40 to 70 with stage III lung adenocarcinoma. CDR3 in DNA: TGTGCCAGCAGTGAAGCGAGGCAGGGGGCATTATATGGTCAGCCCCAGCATTTT. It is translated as CASSEARQGALYGQPQHF.